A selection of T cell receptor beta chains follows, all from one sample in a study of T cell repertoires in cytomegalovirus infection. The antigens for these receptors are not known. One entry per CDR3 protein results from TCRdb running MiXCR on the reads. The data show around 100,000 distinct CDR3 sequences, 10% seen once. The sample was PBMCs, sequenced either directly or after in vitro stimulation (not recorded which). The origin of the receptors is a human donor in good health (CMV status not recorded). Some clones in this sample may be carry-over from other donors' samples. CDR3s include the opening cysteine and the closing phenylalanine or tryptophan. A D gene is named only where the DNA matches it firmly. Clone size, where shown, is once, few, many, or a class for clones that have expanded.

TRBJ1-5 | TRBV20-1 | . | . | CSARVTGGQPQHF | TGCAGTGCTAGAGTGACGGGGGGTCAGCCCCAGCATTTT
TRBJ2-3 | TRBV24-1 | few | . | CATSAPSARDTQYF | TGTGCCACCAGTGCCCCTAGCGCGAGGGATACGCAGTATTTT
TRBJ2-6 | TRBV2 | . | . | CASSERGDSGANVLTF | TGTGCCAGCAGTGAACGGGGTGACTCTGGGGCCAACGTCCTGACTTTC
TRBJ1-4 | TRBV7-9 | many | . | CASSLGVPGRQEKLFF | TGTGCCAGCAGCTTAGGAGTCCCGGGACGACAGGAAAAACTGTTTTTT
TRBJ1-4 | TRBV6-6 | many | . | CASRLSMANEKLFF | TGTGCCAGCCGCCTGAGTATGGCTAATGAAAAACTGTTTTTT
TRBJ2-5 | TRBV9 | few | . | CASSGRAQGRPQETQYF | TGTGCCAGCAGCGGACGAGCTCAGGGCCGACCCCAAGAGACCCAGTACTTC
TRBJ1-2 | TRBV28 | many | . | CASSLWLGGPGYTF | TGTGCCAGCAGTTTATGGTTGGGGGGCCCTGGCTACACCTTC
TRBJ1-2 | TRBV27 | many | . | CASSLWGGEDGYTF | TGTGCCAGCAGTTTGTGGGGGGGAGAGGATGGCTACACCTTC
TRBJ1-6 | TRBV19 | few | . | CASSLLDSPLHF | TGTGCCAGTAGTCTCCTAGATTCACCCCTCCACTTT
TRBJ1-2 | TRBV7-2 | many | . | CASSLDSNSYGYTF | TGTGCCAGCAGCTTGGACAGTAACTCCTATGGCTACACCTTC
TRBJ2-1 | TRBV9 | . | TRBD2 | CASSVGGGRLTYNEQFF | TGTGCCAGCAGCGTCGGGGGAGGGAGGTTAACCTACAATGAGCAGTTCTTC
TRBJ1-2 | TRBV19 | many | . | CASSFRQARFGGRNYGYTF | TGTGCCAGTAGTTTCCGACAGGCTCGTTTCGGGGGTCGCAACTATGGCTACACCTTC
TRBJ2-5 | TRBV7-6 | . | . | CASSSPRGYQETQYF | TGTGCCAGCAGCTCCCCCAGGGGTTACCAAGAGACCCAGTACTTC
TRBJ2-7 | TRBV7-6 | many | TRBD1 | CASSSSTGTGGEREAYEQYF | TGTGCCAGCAGCTCTTCGACCGGGACAGGGGGCGAGCGGGAGGCCTACGAGCAGTACTTC
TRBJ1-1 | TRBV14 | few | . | CASSYRGLGTEAFF | TGTGCCAGCAGCTATAGGGGTCTCGGCACTGAAGCTTTCTTT
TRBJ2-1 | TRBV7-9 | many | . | CASSPRGSIGGYNEQFF | TGTGCCAGCAGCCCTCGAGGCTCCATAGGGGGTTACAATGAGCAGTTCTTC
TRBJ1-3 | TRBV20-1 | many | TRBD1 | CSARGRQGVKDTIYF | TGCAGTGCTAGAGGCAGACAGGGAGTGAAGGACACCATATATTTT
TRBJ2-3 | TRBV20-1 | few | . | CSARGLQIVPDTQYF | TGCAGTGCTAGGGGACTCCAGATTGTCCCAGATACGCAGTATTTT
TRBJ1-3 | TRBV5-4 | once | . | CASSLMTAPYSGNTIYF | TGTGCCAGCAGCTTGATGACCGCGCCCTACTCTGGAAACACCATATATTTT
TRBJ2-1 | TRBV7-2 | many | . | CASTQNVAYTNEQFF | TGTGCCAGCACCCAAAACGTAGCCTATACTAATGAGCAGTTCTTC
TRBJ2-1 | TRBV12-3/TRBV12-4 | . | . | CASRPLGDSYNEQFF | TGTGCCAGCAGACCGCTGGGTGACTCCTACAATGAGCAGTTCTTC
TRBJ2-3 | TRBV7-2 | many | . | CASSSDGSPPGTQYF | TGTGCCAGCAGCTCGGACGGGAGCCCGCCAGGTACGCAGTATTTT
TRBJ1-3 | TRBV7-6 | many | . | CASTQVPPQGDSGNTIYF | TGTGCCAGCACCCAAGTCCCTCCCCAGGGAGACTCTGGAAACACCATATATTTT
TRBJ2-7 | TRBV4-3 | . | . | CASSQGPGREQYF | TGCGCCAGCAGCCAAGGACCGGGACGAGAGCAGTACTTC
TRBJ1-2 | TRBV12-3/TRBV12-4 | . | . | CANSLITAGSGYTF | TGTGCCAACAGTTTAATCACCGCTGGGAGTGGCTACACCTTC
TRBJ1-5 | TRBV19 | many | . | CASNGRRDQPQHF | TGTGCCAGTAACGGGAGAAGAGATCAGCCCCAGCATTTT
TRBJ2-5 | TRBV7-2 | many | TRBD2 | CASSLERGGLAGGETQYF | TGTGCCAGCAGCCTAGAGAGAGGTGGACTAGCGGGAGGAGAGACCCAGTACTTC
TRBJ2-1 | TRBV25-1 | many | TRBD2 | CASSAPTSGIDNEQFF | TGTGCCAGCAGTGCCCCGACTAGCGGCATCGACAATGAGCAGTTCTTC
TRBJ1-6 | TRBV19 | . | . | CASSMSGVDSPLHF | TGTGCCAGTAGTATGTCGGGGGTCGATTCACCCCTCCACTTT
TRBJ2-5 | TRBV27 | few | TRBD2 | CASSSPRSREGQETQYF | TGTGCCAGCAGTTCCCCCCGATCGCGGGAGGGCCAAGAGACCCAGTACTTC
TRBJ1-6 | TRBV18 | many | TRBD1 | CASSPSDRSSYNSPLHF | TGTGCCAGCTCACCGTCGGACAGGAGCTCCTATAATTCACCCCTCCACTTT
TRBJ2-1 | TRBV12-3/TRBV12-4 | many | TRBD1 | CASTSRDRMNEQFF | TGTGCCAGCACCAGCCGGGACAGGATGAATGAGCAGTTCTTC
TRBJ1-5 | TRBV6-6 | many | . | CASINVVPGDQPQHF | TGTGCCAGCATAAATGTCGTCCCCGGAGATCAGCCCCAGCATTTT
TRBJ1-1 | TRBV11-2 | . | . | CASSLVILAEAFF | TGTGCCAGCAGCTTAGTGATCCTGGCTGAAGCTTTCTTT
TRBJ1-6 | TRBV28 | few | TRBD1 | CASSAAGTGDSPLHF | TGTGCCAGCAGTGCAGCCGGGACAGGGGATTCACCCCTCCACTTT
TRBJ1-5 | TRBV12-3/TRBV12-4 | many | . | CASKVGVRSVQPQHF | TGTGCCAGCAAGGTTGGGGTACGATCGGTCCAGCCCCAGCATTTT
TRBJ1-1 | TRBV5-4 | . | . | CASSSWRDTEAFF | TGTGCCAGCAGCTCCTGGCGGGACACTGAAGCTTTCTTT
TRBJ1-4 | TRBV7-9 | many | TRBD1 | CASNWGTGHEKLFF | TGTGCCAGCAATTGGGGGACAGGGCACGAAAAACTGTTTTTT
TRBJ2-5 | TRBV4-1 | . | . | CASSQGPFGPQETQYF | TGCGCCAGCAGCCAAGGGCCCTTTGGGCCCCAAGAGACCCAGTACTTC
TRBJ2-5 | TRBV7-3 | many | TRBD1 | CASSSQGASGETQYF | TGTGCCAGCAGCTCCCAGGGGGCCTCTGGGGAGACCCAGTACTTC
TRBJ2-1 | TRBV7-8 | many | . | CASSLLSGSYNEQFF | TGTGCCAGCAGCTTATTGTCTGGCTCCTACAATGAGCAGTTCTTC
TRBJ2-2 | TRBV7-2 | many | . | CASSLLPGRNTGELFF | TGTGCCAGCAGCTTACTTCCGGGACGTAACACCGGGGAGCTGTTTTTT
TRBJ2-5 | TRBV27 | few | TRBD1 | CASSLYVGGPQETQYF | TGTGCCAGCAGTTTGTATGTAGGGGGCCCACAAGAGACCCAGTACTTC
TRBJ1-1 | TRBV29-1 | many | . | CSVVYKAEAFF | TGCAGCGTTGTATACAAGGCTGAAGCTTTCTTT
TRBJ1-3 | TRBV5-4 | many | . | CASSFGGRPSGNTIYF | TGTGCCAGCAGCTTTGGTGGCCGGCCCAGTGGAAACACCATATATTTT